This T cell receptor beta chain was captured in a study of blood T cell repertoires in COVID-19. Looking at the study overall: The United States, Italy and Spain were the sources of the acute and convalescent COVID-19 samples. PBMCs, B-cell-depleted T cells, or T cells were the source of the cDNA or gDNA that made up the material.

How the authors handled the data: By means of reference gene primer amplification, nucleated cell counts were estimated. Clones were read by immunoSEQ multiplex PCR, and TCRdb kept only the in-frame ones, dropping some. Clone size and V and J calls were adopted from that table, with D and trimming inferred from the DNA. The sample lists roughly 250,000 clones, about 80% occurring once. The CDR3 is 15 residues long. V dropped 8 bases and J dropped 6; count of bases not matched to a gene: 9. Germline V gene sequence: CDR1 SGHVS, CDR2 FNYEAQ. The sequence was collected from a woman aged 80 or older with active or convalescent COVID-19. The material sequenced was peripheral blood. The rearrangement links TRBV7-6 to TRBJ2-1; the match to TRBD1 covers 11 bases. This chain's CDR3 is CASSRAGQGVNEQFF. For the CDR3, the DNA is TGTGCCAGCTCGCGAGCGGGACAGGGGGTCAATGAGCAGTTCTTC. Full variable domain (remainder filled in from reference TRBV7-6 and TRBJ2-1): GAGVSQSPRYKVTKRGQDVALRCDPISGHVSLYWYRQALGQGPEFLTYFNYEAQQDKSGLPNDRFSAERPEGSISTLTIQRTEQRDSAMYRCASSRAGQGVNEQFFGPGTRLTVL.